The present T cell receptor beta chain was sequenced within a study of CD8 T cells in ankylosing spondylitis. The study, taken as a whole, reports: Past research had described some motif variants in reactive arthritis synovial fluid and blood. A motif in TCR beta, a set of about 8 highly homologous variants, appeared characteristic of ankylosing spondylitis blood.

TCR beta libraries were made by quantitative 5'-RACE with molecular barcodes. TCRdb fed the 5' RACE reads into MiXCR, producing one record per CDR3 protein. This table holds about 250,000 distinct CDR3 sequences, 15% to 20% found once. The germline gives CDR1 LNHDA, CDR2 SQIVND (reference sequence). Trimming pared 8 bases from V and 8 bases from J, leaving 28 bases between. The CDR3 runs to 17 residues. In the case of this clonotype: Antigen unknown.

This receptor was identified in a male donor with ankylosing spondylitis or in good health (not recorded which). The V and J genes are TRBV19 and TRBJ2-1; D not resolved. The sequencing input was blood, either unsorted or a sorted T cell fraction (not recorded which). CDR3 sequence (DNA): TGTGCCAGTGCAGTCGGAGACGGCGTAGGAGCTTGGTATGAGCAGTTCTTC. Amino acids: CASAVGDGVGAWYEQFF.